The 18 T cell receptor beta chains listed next were all sequenced from one sample in a study of human T cells and chemical hapten exposure. Each CDR3 protein is one row after TCRdb ran MiXCR on the RACE reads. The sample lists tens of thousands of distinct CDR3 sequences, 9.3% occurring once. Regarding time point: patch test 1, 2 weeks after DPC sensitization. The treatment is: therapeutic diphenylcyclopropenone sensitization with weekly scalp DPC. Material: whole blood, obtained in connection with sensitization to the hapten diphenylcyclopropenone (DPC). These receptors were obtained from a woman aged 40 to 50 with alopecia areata. Some clones in this sample may be carry-over from other donors' samples.

This clonotype appeared many times. The chain links TRBV7-8 to TRBJ1-1, with 8 bases that match TRBD1. Germline V gives CDR1 SGHVS, CDR2 FQNEAQ. V trimming: 5 bases; J trimming: 4 bases; junction bases outside the gene matches: 3. The CDR3 contains 13 residues. The CDR3: CASSPGQGTEAFF. CDR3 bases: TGTGCCAGCAGCCCCGGACAGGGCACTGAAGCTTTCTTT.

This clonotype has only a few counts. The chain combines TRBV29-1 with TRBJ1-1; TRBD1 is a possible D gene (5 bases). This CDR3 is built from 9 residues. Germline CDR1 is SQVTM and CDR2 is ANQGSEA. V lost 6 bases and J 7 bases, leaving 6 bases between the germline ends. For the CDR3, the DNA is TGCAGCGTGAGGGGTGAAGCTTTCTTT. Translating gives CSVRGEAFF.

This clonotype was seen ten or more times. CDR3 DNA sequence: TGCAGTGCTAGGGCGGGGTACGTGCTAGATACGCAGTATTTT. Residues: CSARAGYVLDTQYF. This chain connects TRBV20-1 to TRBJ2-3; weak D call: TRBD2 (6 bases). The CDR3 extends over 14 amino acids. V shed 3 bases and J shed 5 bases, with 15 bases lying between them. Germline lookup yields CDR1 DFQATT and CDR2 SNEGSKA (reference sequence).

This chain joins TRBV11-2 and TRBJ2-1; D unclear. The CDR3 covers 15 residues. Germline assignment: CDR1 SGHAT and CDR2 FQNNGV. Trimming removed 0 bases from V and 4 bases from J, with 10 bases in between. In DNA form, the CDR3 reads TGTGCCAGCAGCTTAGATGTATCTCAATACAATGAGCAGTTCTTC. As protein: CASSLDVSQYNEQFF.

This clonotype was found many times. DNA of the CDR3: TGCAGTGCTTTGGGGGCTCCCCGGCTGAGTGCTGAGCAGTTCTTC. It is translated as CSALGAPRLSAEQFF. V is TRBV20-1 and J is TRBJ2-1; a weak D match, TRBD1 (6 bases). This CDR3 is 15 amino acids long. CDR1 is DFQATT and CDR2 is SNEGSKA in the germline V gene (reference sequence). V lost 5 bases, J lost 9 bases, and 23 bases lay in between.

This clonotype came up many times. This chain uses TRBV6-5 with TRBJ1-2; D is perhaps TRBD1 (5 bases). V lost 5 bases to trimming and J lost 7 bases, with 14 bases between them. The CDR3 sequence is 13 residues long. Germline assignment: CDR1 MNHEY and CDR2 SVGAGI. The CDR3 reads CASSREGNFGYTF. The CDR3 bases are TGTGCCAGCAGTCGAGAGGGGAATTTTGGCTACACCTTC.

There are a few counts of this clonotype. This rearrangement joins TRBV7-8 to TRBJ2-5; no definite D call. Per the germline V gene, CDR1 is SGHVS and CDR2 is FQNEAQ. V was trimmed by 1 base and J by 5 bases, leaving 17 bases between them. CDR3 length equals 16 residues. CDR3 sequence reads: CASSLVRTSRPETQYF. The CDR3 coding sequence is TGTGCCAGCAGCTTAGTCCGGACGTCCCGGCCGGAGACCCAGTACTTC. Full variable domain (outside the CDR3, taken from reference TRBV7-8 and TRBJ2-5): GAGVSQSPRYKVAKRGQDVALRCDPISGHVSLFWYQQALGQGPEFLTYFQNEAQLDKSGLPSDRFFAERPEGSVSTLKIQRTQQEDSAVYLCASSLVRTSRPETQYFGPGTRLLVL.

This clonotype came up many times. The chain carries TRBV5-1 and TRBJ1-1, with 8 bases matching TRBD1. The CDR3 sequence is 15 residues long. V dropped 4 bases and J dropped 3; count of bases not matched to a gene: 8. The germline gives CDR1 SGHRS, CDR2 YFSETQ. CDR3 bases: TGCGCCAGCAGCCCCATGCAGGGGGCGGACACTGAAGCTTTCTTT. Translated, it gives CASSPMQGADTEAFF. Drawing the rest from reference TRBV5-1 and TRBJ1-1, the complete variable domain is KAGVTQTPRYLIKTRGQQVTLSCSPISGHRSVSWYQQTPGQGLQFLFEYFSETQRNKGNFPGRFSGRQFSNSRSEMNVSTLELGDSALYLCASSPMQGADTEAFFGQGTRLTVV.

In this sample, this clonotype turned up many times. The rearrangement uses TRBV11-2 and TRBJ1-3; the D gene is possibly TRBD1 (6 bases). CDR3 length: 14 residues. V was clipped by 0 bases and J by 11 bases, with 14 bases between them. Germline CDR1 SGHAT, CDR2 FQNNGV. The CDR3 DNA sequence: TGTGCCAGCAGCTTAGATTTGGCAGGGGCCGCCATATATTTT. This translates into CASSLDLAGAAIYF.

This clonotype was detected many times. The gene calls are TRBV7-6 and TRBJ2-2; 11 bases map to TRBD1. Germline CDR1 and CDR2: SGHVS and FNYEAQ. CDR3 size: 16 residues. Losses at the gene ends were 3 bases for V and 5 bases for J; bases not matched to a gene: 5. This CDR3 reads CASSLGQGERTGELFF. CDR3 DNA sequence: TGTGCCAGCAGCTTGGGACAGGGGGAGAGGACCGGGGAGCTGTTTTTT.

In this sample, this clonotype turned up many times. The chain employs TRBV6-2 or TRBV6-3 and TRBJ2-7; 7 nucleotides agree with TRBD1. Germline CDR1 and CDR2: MNHEY and SVGEGT. The junction had 4 bases not matched to a gene; V was cut back by 8 bases and J by 3 bases. The CDR3 covers 12 residues. The CDR3 sequence is CASEGTDYEQYF. Written as DNA, the CDR3 is TGTGCCAGCGAAGGGACAGACTACGAGCAGTACTTC.

This clonotype was counted many times. The rearrangement uses TRBV15 and TRBJ2-3; D uncertain. V was trimmed by 1 base and J by 0 bases, leaving 8 bases between them. In germline, CDR1 is LNHNV, CDR2 YYDKDF (reference sequence). The CDR3 is 15 amino acids. This CDR3 is CATSRGVLSTDTQYF. The CDR3 nucleotides read TGTGCCACCAGCAGAGGGGTCCTTAGCACAGATACGCAGTATTTT.

As regards this clonotype: A much larger clone differs from this one at a single base, so this may be a read error. In nucleotides, the CDR3 is TGTGCCATCAGTGACCGCGGGACAGGGGACTACGAGCAGTACTTC. This sequence encodes CAISDRGTGDYEQYF. This sequence joins TRBV10-3 and TRBJ2-7; 10 positions agree with TRBD1. V shed 3 bases, J shed 3 bases, and the junction held 5 bases outside the gene matches. Looked up from germline, CDR1 is ENHRY and CDR2 is SYGVKD. The length of the CDR3 is 15 residues.

This clonotype was observed a single time. A much larger clone lies a single base off, so this may be a read error. Without the conserved terminal phenylalanine or tryptophan, this CDR3 likely stems from a read error. This chain links TRBV20-1 with TRBJ2-3; D ambiguous. The germline CDR1 and CDR2 sequences are DFQATT and SNEGSKA (reference sequence). The CDR3 is 14 amino acids. Trimming took 2 bases from V and 1 from J, leaving 10 bases between them. The CDR3 reads CSARPGSRTDTQYL. For the CDR3, the DNA is TGCAGTGCTAGACCCGGGTCCCGCACAGATACGCAGTATCTT.

The CDR3 reads CASSRERSAGETQYF. DNA of the CDR3: TGTGCCAGCAGCCGGGAACGGTCCGCGGGGGAGACCCAGTACTTC. This chain links TRBV7-6 with TRBJ2-5, with D perhaps matching TRBD2 (6 bases). There are 15 residues in the CDR3. The germline CDR1 and CDR2 sequences are SGHVS and FNYEAQ. Trimming removed 5 bases at V and 5 bases at J, with 18 bases between.

This clonotype was recorded at least ten times. J is TRBJ1-2 and V is TRBV20-1; D is unresolved. CDR3 length: 16 residues. V dropped 3 bases and J dropped 5 bases, with 22 bases sitting between them. Germline V lookup: CDR1 DFQATT, CDR2 SNEGSKA (reference sequence). This CDR3 is CSASGEGNPMVYGYTF. The CDR3 DNA sequence: TGCAGTGCTAGCGGGGAGGGCAACCCTATGGTATATGGCTACACCTTC.

This clonotype was seen only a few times. The CDR3 region is CASSLEGTSTDTQYF. The CDR3 DNA reads TGCGCCAGCAGCTTGGAGGGGACTAGCACAGATACGCAGTATTTT. V is TRBV5-1 and J is TRBJ2-3; maybe TRBD2 (6 bases). This CDR3 is 15 amino acids long. The germline gives CDR1 SGHRS, CDR2 YFSETQ. Trimming shortened V by 0 bases and J by 0 bases, and 8 bases separated the two germline ends.

This clonotype was seen many times. The rearrangement uses TRBV5-6 and TRBJ2-3; tentative D call: TRBD2 (7 bases). Germline CDR1 is SGHDT and CDR2 is YYEEEE. The CDR3 contains 14 residues. Trimming shortened V by 4 bases and J by 2 bases, and 11 bases separated the two germline ends. The CDR3 DNA sequence: TGTGCCAGCAGCCCCGGGGGGCCCACAGATACGCAGTATTTT. The encoded protein is CASSPGGPTDTQYF.